A selection of T cell receptor beta chains follows, all from one sample in a study of identical twins. TCRdb re-derived calls from the 5' RACE reads in MiXCR, one entry per CDR3 protein. The table lists 200,000 to 300,000 distinct CDR3 sequences, roughly 7.5% of them singletons. Separately, the same data were catalogued under a study of yellow fever vaccine responses in identical twins.

What was sequenced was CD8+ T cells sorted from blood. These receptors were obtained from a young woman in good health. Both conserved end residues are part of each CDR3. A D gene is named only where the DNA matches it firmly. Rows may omit the clone size; those that give it use once, few, many or a size class.

>TRBD2|-|TRBJ2-5|TRBV20-1
CSARDTRGQETQYF
TGCAGTGCTAGAGATACGCGGGGGCAAGAGACCCAGTACTTC
>-|few|TRBJ2-1|TRBV5-1
CASSLQLFDEQFF
TGCGCCAGCAGCTTGCAGCTTTTTGACGAGCAGTTCTTC
>-|many|TRBJ1-4|TRBV4-1
CASSQADSATNEKLFF
TGCGCCAGCAGCCAGGCTGACAGCGCAACTAATGAAAAACTGTTTTTT
>-|few|TRBJ2-4|TRBV5-6
CASSLDGAAAKNIQYF
TGTGCCAGCAGCTTGGACGGGGCCGCGGCCAAAAACATTCAGTACTTC
>-|-|TRBJ2-1|TRBV6-2/TRBV6-3
CASSYLSSYNEQFF
TGTGCCAGCAGTTATTTGAGCTCCTACAATGAGCAGTTCTTC
>TRBD2|few|TRBJ2-1|TRBV2
CASWASGRASHNEQFF
TGTGCCAGCTGGGCTAGCGGGAGGGCCTCGCACAATGAGCAGTTCTTC
>TRBD1|many|TRBJ1-1|TRBV5-1
CASSLEQGFTEAFF
TGCGCCAGCAGCTTGGAACAGGGGTTTACTGAAGCTTTCTTT
>-|-|TRBJ2-7|TRBV5-6
CASSVTTYEQYF
TGTGCCAGCAGCGTAACGACCTACGAGCAGTACTTC
>TRBD2|many|TRBJ2-1|TRBV5-1
CASQKAGEPYNEQFF
TGCGCCAGCCAGAAGGCGGGAGAACCCTACAATGAGCAGTTCTTC
>-|many|TRBJ1-3|TRBV4-1
CASSQGYGSSGNTIYF
TGCGCCAGCAGCCAAGGTTACGGGAGCTCTGGAAACACCATATATTTT
>TRBD1|many|TRBJ2-1|TRBV12-3/TRBV12-4
CASRGDRNYNEQFF
TGTGCCAGCAGGGGGGACAGAAACTACAATGAGCAGTTCTTC
>-|many|TRBJ2-7|TRBV4-2
CASSQGDRFYEQYF
TGTGCCAGCAGCCAGGGGGACCGGTTCTACGAGCAGTACTTC
>TRBD2|many|TRBJ2-1|TRBV24-1
CATSDSTSGNNEQFF
TGTGCCACCAGTGACTCAACTAGCGGAAACAATGAGCAGTTCTTC
>TRBD2|many|TRBJ2-1|TRBV6-4
CASSSSGTSGYNEQFF
TGTGCCAGCAGTTCCTCCGGGACTAGCGGTTACAATGAGCAGTTCTTC
>TRBD1|-|TRBJ2-5|TRBV29-1
CSVWTGIGETQYF
TGCAGCGTTTGGACAGGGATCGGTGAGACCCAGTACTTC
>TRBD1|few|TRBJ1-1|TRBV12-3/TRBV12-4
CASSSGQTNTEAFF
TGTGCCAGCAGCTCGGGACAGACTAACACTGAAGCTTTCTTT
>-|few|TRBJ1-4|TRBV12-3/TRBV12-4
CASSSSGEEKLFF
TGTGCCAGCAGCTCCTCAGGGGAGGAAAAACTGTTTTTT
>TRBD2|many|TRBJ2-1|TRBV12-3/TRBV12-4
CASMGLFASGRAGRFF
TGTGCCAGCATGGGACTTTTTGCTAGCGGGAGGGCTGGCAGATTCTTC
>-|few|TRBJ1-1|TRBV28
CASSFYKANTEAFF
TGTGCCAGCAGTTTCTACAAGGCGAACACTGAAGCTTTCTTT
>-|many|TRBJ2-7|TRBV7-9
CASRTSTGSYEQYF
TGTGCCAGCAGGACTTCAACAGGCTCCTACGAGCAGTACTTC
>-|many|TRBJ2-1|TRBV5-6
CASSLVETSNEQFF
TGTGCCAGCAGCTTGGTTGAGACTAGCAATGAGCAGTTCTTC
>-|many|TRBJ1-1|TRBV20-1
CSAWTANTEAFF
TGCAGTGCTTGGACGGCCAACACTGAAGCTTTCTTT
>TRBD1|-|TRBJ1-2|TRBV6-1
CATAQGAGGYTF
TGTGCCACCGCACAGGGGGCGGGTGGCTACACCTTC
>-|-|TRBJ2-1|TRBV7-9
CASSLAQGREDEQFF
TGTGCCAGCAGCTTAGCACAGGGGAGGGAAGATGAGCAGTTCTTC
>-|few|TRBJ2-1|TRBV7-9
CASSSPPLGGRYNEQFF
TGTGCCAGCAGCTCCCCGCCCCTGGGCGGGCGTTACAATGAGCAGTTCTTC
>-|-|TRBJ2-1|TRBV29-1
CSVEDIGRGLTNEQFF
TGCAGCGTTGAAGATATAGGCAGGGGATTAACAAATGAGCAGTTCTTC
>TRBD2|few|TRBJ2-5|TRBV5-1
CASGEAGMYQETQYF
TGCGCCAGCGGTGAAGCGGGGATGTACCAAGAGACCCAGTACTTC
>TRBD2|many|TRBJ2-1|TRBV3-1
CASSQDSGGGVNEQFF
TGTGCCAGCAGCCAAGATTCGGGGGGAGGAGTCAATGAGCAGTTCTTC
>-|many|TRBJ2-3|TRBV6-4
CASSDGTTDTQYF
TGTGCCAGCAGTGACGGGACCACAGATACGCAGTATTTT
>-|few|TRBJ2-3|TRBV10-3
CATRTFGADTQYF
TGTGCCACTAGGACCTTTGGCGCAGATACGCAGTATTTT
>-|few|TRBJ1-1|TRBV5-1
CASSFPGASTEAFF
TGCGCCAGCAGCTTCCCGGGGGCGAGCACTGAAGCTTTCTTT
>TRBD2|-|TRBJ2-3|TRBV28
CASSLSPPSGVSTDTQYF
TGTGCCAGCAGTTTATCCCCCCCGAGCGGGGTGAGCACAGATACGCAGTATTTT
>TRBD2|many|TRBJ2-5|TRBV29-1
CSAEPSGRTQETQYF
TGCAGCGCCGAACCTAGCGGTAGAACCCAAGAGACCCAGTACTTC
>TRBD1|-|TRBJ1-6|TRBV27
CASSLSGTGNYNSPLHF
TGTGCCAGCAGTTTATCTGGGACAGGAAACTATAATTCACCCCTCCACTTT
>-|-|TRBJ2-1|TRBV27
CASSLKEVGEQFF
TGTGCCAGCAGTTTAAAGGAGGTTGGTGAGCAGTTCTTC
>-|few|TRBJ2-7|TRBV27
CASSPETGGLYEQYF
TGTGCCAGCAGCCCGGAGACAGGAGGGTTGTACGAGCAGTACTTC
>TRBD2|-|TRBJ2-4|TRBV6-1
CASMLAGGPLAKNIQYF
TGTGCCAGCATGCTAGCGGGGGGGCCCTTAGCCAAAAACATTCAGTACTTC
>TRBD2|few|TRBJ2-3|TRBV7-3
CASSQLGAGLIPPSTDTQYF
TGTGCCAGCAGCCAGCTCGGAGCGGGATTGATCCCACCTAGCACAGATACGCAGTATTTT